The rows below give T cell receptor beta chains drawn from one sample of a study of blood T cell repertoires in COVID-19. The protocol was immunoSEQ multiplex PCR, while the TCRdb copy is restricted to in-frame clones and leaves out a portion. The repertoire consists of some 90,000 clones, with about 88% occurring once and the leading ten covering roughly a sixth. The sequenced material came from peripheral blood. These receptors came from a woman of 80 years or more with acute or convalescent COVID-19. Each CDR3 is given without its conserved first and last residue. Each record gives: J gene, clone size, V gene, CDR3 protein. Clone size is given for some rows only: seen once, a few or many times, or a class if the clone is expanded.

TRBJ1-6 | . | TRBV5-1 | ASSLGEPESPLH
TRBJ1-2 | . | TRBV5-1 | ASSLGAGGQYGYT
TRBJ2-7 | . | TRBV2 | ASSARRTGVPPGDEQY
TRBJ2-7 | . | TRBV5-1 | ASSSQGANGEQY
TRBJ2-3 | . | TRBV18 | ASSPLRGSTDTQY
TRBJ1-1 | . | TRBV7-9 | ASSTGQGALAF
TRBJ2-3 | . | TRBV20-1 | SASGLADTQY
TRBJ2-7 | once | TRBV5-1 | ASSPIGTGDYEQY
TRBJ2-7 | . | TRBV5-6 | ASSQIDRSSYEQY
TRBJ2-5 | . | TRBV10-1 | ATLPPPRLAGGPETQY
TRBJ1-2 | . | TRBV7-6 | ASSLEDRGYGYT
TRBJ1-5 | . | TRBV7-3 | ALRARGGNQPQH
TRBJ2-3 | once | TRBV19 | ASSMGTSVRGSDTQY
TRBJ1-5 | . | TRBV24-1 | ATSDQRSNQPQH
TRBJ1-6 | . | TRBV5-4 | ASSPIPGQSNSPLH
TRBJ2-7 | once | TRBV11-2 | ASSWLSYEQY
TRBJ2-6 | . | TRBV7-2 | ASSLGGLSGANVLT
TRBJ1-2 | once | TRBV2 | ASSLQGAANYGYT
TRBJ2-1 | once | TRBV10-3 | AISERPPGQGVLRNEQF
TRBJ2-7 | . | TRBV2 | ASSPEFGRNEQY
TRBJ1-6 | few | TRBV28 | ASSPASLLSYNSPLH
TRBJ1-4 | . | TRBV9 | ASSVGEGAGTTNEKLF
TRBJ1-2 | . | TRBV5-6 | ASRTQGERNYGYT
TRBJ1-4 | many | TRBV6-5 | ASSRQGFNEKLF
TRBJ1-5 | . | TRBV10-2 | ASSRDRGRQPQH
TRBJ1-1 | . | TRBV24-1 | ATSGRGRNQAF
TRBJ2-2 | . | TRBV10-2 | ASRRDTTGNTGELF
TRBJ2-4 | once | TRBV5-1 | ASSGTDSKNIQY
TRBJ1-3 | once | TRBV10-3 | AISVAGGNTIY
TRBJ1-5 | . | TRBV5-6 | ASSRQGFQNQPQH
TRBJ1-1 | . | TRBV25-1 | ASTRGGRTEAF
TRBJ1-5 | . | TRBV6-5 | ASSKTYSNQPQH
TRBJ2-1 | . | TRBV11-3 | ASSLGRSGAPF
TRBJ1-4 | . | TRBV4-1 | ASSQDPGFDEKLF
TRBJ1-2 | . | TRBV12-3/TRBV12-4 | ASSLSRFDGYT
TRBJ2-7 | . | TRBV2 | ASTRDRFSYEQY
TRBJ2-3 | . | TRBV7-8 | ASSLSGLSYTQY
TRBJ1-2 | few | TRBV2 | ASTPGLANYGYT
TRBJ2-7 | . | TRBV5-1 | ASSARGTGEVKQY
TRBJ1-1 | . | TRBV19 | ASSRGTGGDGTEAF
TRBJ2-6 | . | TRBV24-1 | ATSSGAGANVLT
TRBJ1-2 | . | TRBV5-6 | ASSLQGTYGYT
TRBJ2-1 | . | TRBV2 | ASSFRLAGDNEQF